The 30 T cell receptor beta chains reported below all come from one sample, sequenced in a study of a mutant IDH1 vaccine in newly diagnosed glioma. The protocol was immunoSEQ multiplex PCR, while the TCRdb copy is restricted to in-frame clones and leaves out a portion. The table has tens of thousands of clones, 80% to 90% seen once. Time point indicated: week 35, safety follow-up. The investigators gave 300 ug of mutant IDH1 20-mer peptide in each vaccine dose, together with topical imiquimod. No antigen has been identified for these receptors. This material consisted of PBMCs, taken from a glioma patient whose treatment included an IDH1 peptide vaccine. Receptor source: a man aged 40-50 years with glioma.

This rearrangement joins TRBV30 to TRBJ2-2; D unresolved. CDR3 size: 16 residues. Germline V gene lookup returns CDR1 GTSNPN and CDR2 SVGIG (reference sequence). V was trimmed by 0 bases and J by 1 base, leaving 12 bases between them. The CDR3 loop reads CAWSVLGLGNTGELFF. The DNA for the CDR3 is TGTGCCTGGAGTGTTCTTGGGTTGGGGAACACCGGGGAGCTGTTTTTT.

The chain is built from TRBV4-2 and TRBJ1-1, with D possibly matching TRBD1 (5 bases). V was clipped by 0 bases and J by 1 base, with 12 bases between them. The CDR3 length is 16 residues. CDR1 is LGHNA, CDR2 YNFKEQ, per germline. CDR3 in DNA: TGTGCCAGCAGCCAAGAGTGGGGGGGAGAGAACACTGAAGCTTTCTTT. It translates to CASSQEWGGENTEAFF.

The chain links TRBV27 to TRBJ2-1; D remains ambiguous. The ends were cut back, 6 bases at V and 8 bases at J, with 11 bases in the middle. This CDR3 region has 12 residues. Germline assignment: CDR1 MNHEY and CDR2 SMNVEV (reference sequence). CDR3 DNA: TGTGCCAGCAGCGATCGATTGGATGAGCAGTTCTTC. Encoded protein: CASSDRLDEQFF.

The genes are TRBV27 and TRBJ1-1; D is undetermined. The CDR3 loop spans 15 amino acids. Per the germline V gene, CDR1 is MNHEY and CDR2 is SMNVEV (reference sequence). V lost 5 bases to trimming and J lost 0 bases, with 13 bases between them. The CDR3 DNA reads as TGTGCCAGCAGTAACTCCCCGAAGGTGAACACTGAAGCTTTCTTT. This translates into CASSNSPKVNTEAFF.

The V and J genes are TRBV4-3 and TRBJ2-6; possibly TRBD2 for D (6 bases). The CDR3 sequence is 20 residues long. V was trimmed by 4 bases and J by 0 bases, leaving 22 bases between them. CDR1 and CDR2 (germline): LGHNA, YSLEER. This CDR3 is CASSPKPRGTPRSGANVLTF. CDR3 sequence (DNA): TGCGCCAGCAGCCCCAAGCCCAGAGGGACTCCCCGCTCTGGGGCCAACGTCCTGACTTTC.

The rearrangement uses TRBV6-6 and TRBJ2-7; D uncertain. V lost 2 bases and J 5 bases, leaving 10 bases between the germline ends. Germline-derived CDR1 and CDR2 are MNHNY and SVGAGI (reference sequence). The CDR3 contains 13 residues. In DNA form, the CDR3 reads TGTGCCAGCAGTTACCAGTCTCACGACGAGCAGTACTTC. Translation gives CASSYQSHDEQYF.

This clone was recorded only once. The V and J genes are TRBV19 and TRBJ1-5, with D unclear. Between the trimmed V and J ends, which lost 4 bases and 5 bases, there was a span of 9 bases. CDR1 is LNHDA and CDR2 is SQIVND in the germline V gene (reference sequence). The CDR3 extends over 13 amino acids. The CDR3 nucleotides are TGTGCCAGTAGTAGGTGGAAATATCAGCCCCAGCATTTT. It codes for CASSRWKYQPQHF.

The genes are TRBV7-2 and TRBJ2-2; 10 positions match TRBD2. Germline CDR1 reads SGHTA; CDR2 reads FQGNSA. Trimming took 0 bases from V and 3 from J; bases not matched to a gene: 1. The CDR3 consists of 16 residues. This CDR3 is CASSLAAGGYTGELFF. The DNA for the CDR3 is TGTGCCAGCAGCTTAGCAGCGGGAGGGTACACCGGGGAGCTGTTTTTT. Complete variable domain (other parts from reference TRBV7-2 and TRBJ2-2): GAGVSQSPSNKVTEKGKDVELRCDPISGHTALYWYRQSLGQGLEFLIYFQGNSAPDKSGLPSDRFSAERTGGSVSTLTIQRTQQEDSAVYLCASSLAAGGYTGELFFGEGSRLTVL.

The chain is built from TRBV28 and TRBJ2-2; TRBD2 matches at 8 bases. Trimming removed 8 bases from V and 7 bases from J; junction bases left unmatched: 6. This CDR3 has 13 amino acids. CDR1 is MDHEN and CDR2 is SYDVKM in the germline V gene. The DNA of the CDR3 is TGTGCCAGCGGAGCGGGAGCGGGCGGGGAGCTGTTTTTT. Its protein is CASGAGAGGELFF.

The chain uses TRBV6-1 and TRBJ2-3; no clear D. This CDR3 is built from 17 residues. Germline V gene data show CDR1 as MNHNS and CDR2 as SASEGT. Trimming cost V 4 bases and J 6 bases, with 23 bases left between them. CDR3 in DNA: TGTGCCAGCAGTGCCAGAGCCTCATGGGATTATCCGGATACGCAGTATTTT. It is translated as CASSARASWDYPDTQYF.

The chain links TRBV30 to TRBJ2-1; 8 bases map to TRBD2. Germline trimming cut 2 bases from V and 7 bases from J; bases unmatched to any gene: 7. CDR1 GTSNPN and CDR2 SVGIG come from the germline V gene (reference sequence). The CDR3 runs 14 residues. CDR3 loop: CAWSTGGQVNEQFF. The CDR3, as DNA: TGTGCCTGGAGTACGGGAGGGCAGGTTAATGAGCAGTTCTTC.

The CDR3 loop reads CASSLRGDRGVIGSSYNSPLHF. CDR3 coding DNA: TGTGCCAGCAGCTTAAGAGGGGACAGGGGGGTAATTGGGAGCTCCTATAATTCACCCCTCCACTTT. The V gene is TRBV7-8, the J gene TRBJ1-6; 11 bases are shared with TRBD1. J gave up 0 bases and V 2 bases, and 15 bases lay outside the gene matches. Germline values: CDR1 SGHVS, CDR2 FQNEAQ. This CDR3 region has 22 residues. Variable domain in full (rest from reference TRBV7-8 and TRBJ1-6): GAGVSQSPRYKVAKRGQDVALRCDPISGHVSLFWYQQALGQGPEFLTYFQNEAQLDKSGLPSDRFFAERPEGSVSTLKIQRTQQEDSAVYLCASSLRGDRGVIGSSYNSPLHFGNGTRLTVT.

The V and J genes are TRBV5-6 and TRBJ1-6; 9 bases align to TRBD1. CDR1 is SGHDT, CDR2 YYEEEE, per germline. The CDR3 covers 14 residues. Germline trimming cut 4 bases from V and 10 bases from J; bases unmatched to any gene: 6. CDR3 protein: CASSRDREGSPLHF. The CDR3 DNA is TGTGCCAGCAGCCGGGACAGGGAGGGATCACCCCTCCACTTT.

This chain links TRBV14 with TRBJ2-3; tentatively, D is TRBD1 (6 bases). Germline V lookup: CDR1 SGHDN, CDR2 FVKESK. V lost 0 bases to trimming and J lost 4 bases, with 11 bases between them. The CDR3 has 15 residues. The CDR3 is CASSQDAGVPDTQYF. The CDR3, as DNA: TGTGCCAGCAGCCAAGACGCAGGGGTCCCAGATACGCAGTATTTT.

The rearrangement uses TRBV11-3 and TRBJ2-1; TRBD2 matches 7 bases. CDR1 and CDR2 (germline): SGHNT, YENEEA. This CDR3 comprises 15 residues. Germline trimming cut 3 bases from V and 0 bases from J; bases unmatched to any gene: 2. The CDR3 reads CASSLGGSSYNEQFF. CDR3 nucleotide sequence: TGTGCCAGCAGCTTGGGCGGGAGCTCCTACAATGAGCAGTTCTTC.

This chain uses TRBV4-3 with TRBJ2-3, with TRBD2 matching over 10 bases. This CDR3 is 16 amino acids long. V shed 3 bases and J 5 bases; nucleotides not matched to a gene: 8. The germline CDR1 and CDR2 sequences are LGHNA and YSLEER. The CDR3: CASSQGLASSGDTQYF. The CDR3 DNA reads as TGCGCCAGCAGCCAGGGACTAGCGTCGTCAGGAGATACGCAGTATTTT.

This clone appeared a single time. V and J are TRBV4-3 and TRBJ2-5; no firm D call. This CDR3 has 17 residues. Trimming cost V 3 bases and J 4 bases, with 21 bases left between them. Germline loops: CDR1 LGHNA, CDR2 YSLEER. The CDR3: CASSHGGLTDQRETQYF. The CDR3 coding sequence is TGCGCCAGCAGCCACGGTGGGTTGACCGACCAGAGAGAGACCCAGTACTTC.

CDR3 region: CASSPGQGFYGYTF. DNA for the CDR3: TGTGCCAGCAGTCCCGGGCAGGGATTCTATGGCTACACCTTC. The rearrangement links TRBV6-5 to TRBJ1-2, with D possibly being TRBD1 (5 bases). The CDR3 loop spans 14 amino acids. V lost 5 bases and J 4 bases, leaving 14 bases between the germline ends. Germline-derived CDR1 and CDR2 are MNHEY and SVGAGI.

The CDR3 loop reads CASSLAGSSGNTIYF. As DNA, the CDR3 is TGTGCCAGCAGCTTAGCTGGGAGCTCTGGAAACACCATATATTTT. The J gene is TRBJ1-3, the V gene TRBV7-8; no definite D call. Trimming left V 0 bases short and J 0 bases short, with 6 bases between. The CDR3 covers 15 residues. Per the germline V gene, CDR1 is SGHVS and CDR2 is FQNEAQ.

This sequence joins TRBV19 and TRBJ2-1; 11 positions match TRBD1. The CDR3 extends over 17 amino acids. J was trimmed by 6 bases and V by 0 bases; bases with no gene match: 7. Germline lookup yields CDR1 LNHDA and CDR2 SQIVND (reference sequence). CDR3: CASSIDKDRGRINEQFF. The CDR3 bases are TGTGCCAGTAGTATAGATAAGGACAGGGGGCGGATCAATGAGCAGTTCTTC.

The chain carries TRBV10-3 and TRBJ1-2; 9 bases match TRBD1. The CDR3 extends over 13 amino acids. The J segment lost 7 bases and the V segment lost 6 bases, leaving 6 bases of the junction unmatched. The germline gives CDR1 ENHRY, CDR2 SYGVKD. CDR3 in DNA: TGTGCCATCAGGGCCAGGACAGGGGTTGGCTACACCTTC. Its protein is CAIRARTGVGYTF.

This clone occurred a few times. V usage is TRBV5-1 and J usage is TRBJ1-1, with 7 bases identical to TRBD1. Germline CDR1 SGHRS, CDR2 YFSETQ. V gave up 4 bases and J gave up 8 bases; unmatched junction bases: 2. CDR3 size: 11 residues. Here the CDR3 reads CASSKGQEAFF. The CDR3 DNA follows: TGCGCCAGCAGCAAGGGACAGGAAGCTTTCTTT.

J is TRBJ2-7 and V is TRBV4-1; the D gene is possibly TRBD1 (5 bases). The CDR3 extends over 13 amino acids. V was pared by 5 bases and J by 3 bases, with 11 bases between. Looked up from germline, CDR1 is MGHRA and CDR2 is YSYEKL. CDR3 nucleotides: TGCGCCAGCAGCGAACGACAGAGCTACGAGCAGTACTTC. This codes for CASSERQSYEQYF.

V is TRBV5-8 and J is TRBJ1-4; the match to TRBD1 covers 7 bases. The CDR3 totals 15 residues. Looked up from germline, CDR1 is SGHTS and CDR2 is YDEGEE. After removal of 4 bases from V and 7 bases from J, the junction contained 10 bases not matched to a gene. The CDR3 loop is CASSPGDREGEKLFF. CDR3 sequence (DNA): TGTGCCAGCAGCCCGGGAGACAGGGAGGGTGAAAAACTGTTTTTT.

The chain has TRBV6-5 and TRBJ2-2; TRBD2 might be the D (5 bases). The CDR3 length is 14 residues. Germline V gene sequence: CDR1 MNHEY, CDR2 SVGAGI. The V end lost 5 bases, the J end lost 4 bases, and 11 bases lay between the germline ends. The chain's CDR3 is CASSRDLITGELFF. CDR3 DNA: TGTGCCAGCAGTCGGGATCTAATCACCGGGGAGCTGTTTTTT.

The rearrangement links TRBV7-2 to TRBJ1-5, with TRBD1 identical over 9 bases. The V gene's germline CDR1 is SGHTA and CDR2 FQGNSA. V was clipped by 5 bases and J by 2 bases; unmatched bases: 7. The CDR3 runs 16 residues. This CDR3 reads CASSLGQGRGNQPQHF. CDR3 coding DNA: TGTGCCAGCAGCCTCGGACAGGGGCGAGGCAATCAGCCCCAGCATTTT.

The chain joins TRBV4-3 to TRBJ1-2; 7 nucleotides line up with TRBD1. Per the germline V gene, CDR1 is LGHNA and CDR2 is YSLEER. The CDR3 contains 16 residues. Trimming removed 3 bases from V and 8 bases from J; junction bases left unmatched: 15. CDR3 sequence: CASSQLHRGGLGGYTF. DNA of the CDR3: TGCGCCAGCAGCCAGTTACACAGGGGAGGCCTGGGGGGCTACACCTTC.

The chain employs TRBV29-1 and TRBJ2-5, with D unresolved. CDR1 is SQVTM and CDR2 is ANQGSEA in the germline V gene. The ends were cut back, 4 bases at V and 2 bases at J, with 8 bases in the middle. The CDR3 contains 12 residues. CDR3 nucleotide sequence: TGCAGCGTTGCCACAGCGCAAGAGACCCAGTACTTC. Encoded protein: CSVATAQETQYF.

This clone was recorded a few times. The V call is TRBV2, the J call TRBJ2-7; 7 bases are a match to TRBD2. V trimming: 6 bases; J trimming: 7 bases; junction bases outside the gene matches: 12. CDR3 length equals 14 residues. Germline values: CDR1 SNHLY, CDR2 FYNNEI. CDR3 nucleotide sequence: TGTGCCAGCAGCCCCTCGGGGGGACGTATAGAGCAGTACTTC. It yields the protein CASSPSGGRIEQYF.

V usage is TRBV11-2 and J usage is TRBJ2-1; D is undetermined. Germline V gene data show CDR1 as SGHAT and CDR2 as FQNNGV. This CDR3 has 12 residues. V gave up 5 bases and J gave up 6 bases, with 8 bases separating them. The CDR3 bases are TGTGCCAGCAGCCCCCAGCGCAATGAGCAGTTCTTC. This sequence encodes CASSPQRNEQFF.